The clone carrying this TCR beta chain was picked up a small number of times. Its antigen is undetermined. The data stem from a study of T-cell reconstitution after alpha-beta-depleted transplantation in children. There are 15 residues in the CDR3. Looked up from germline, CDR1 is LGHNA and CDR2 is YSLEER. V gave up 0 bases and J gave up 1 base, with 9 bases separating them. Unique molecular identifiers tagged the TCRbeta library. TCRdb processed the PCR reads anew with MiXCR; each CDR3 protein has one entry. The data hold approximately 490,000 distinct CDR3 sequences, with 10% to 13% observed a single time. Points from the study as a whole: Newly generated T cells supplied most T-cell counts and diversity one year post-transplant. In patients about two months after transplant, alpha-beta T cells reportedly arose from several hundred expanded graft clones.

The chain is built from TRBV4-3 and TRBJ1-1; D may be TRBD1 (5 bases). The sequence was obtained from a child between 2 and 9 years old with inherited bone marrow failure, due to receive a stem cell transplant. Sequences were derived from PBMCs, sampled before TCRalphabeta/CD19-depleted stem cell transplant. The CDR3 reads CASSQDSGENTEAFF. The CDR3 bases are TGCGCCAGCAGCCAAGATTCGGGGGAGAACACTGAAGCTTTCTTT.